This T cell receptor (beta chain) was recorded in a study of T-cell reconstitution after alpha-beta-depleted transplantation in children. As concerns this clonotype: A much larger clone lies one base from this, so it may be a read error.

Preparation of the TCRbeta library involved a method that used unique molecular identifiers. MiXCR was run by TCRdb on the PCR reads, yielding one entry per CDR3 protein. Of fewer than 200,000 distinct CDR3 sequences in the sample, more than 6.5% are singletons; the top ten hold over 2.5%. The receptor comes from a human donor who donated a stem cell graft to a child with Wiskott-Aldrich syndrome. Sequencing was performed on PBMCs from the stem cell graft donor, taken from the stem cell graft.

CDR3 in amino acids: CASGLGLSNTGEMFF. The CDR3 bases are TGTGCCAGCGGATTGGGTCTCTCGAACACCGGGGAGATGTTTTTT. This chain joins TRBV12-3 or TRBV12-4 and TRBJ2-2, with D possibly matching TRBD2 (5 bases). This CDR3 region has 15 residues.